These T cell receptor beta chains were read from a single sample in a study of T-cell reconstitution after alpha-beta-depleted transplantation in children. From the PCR reads, TCRdb called clonotypes with MiXCR, one entry per CDR3 protein. The repertoire holds roughly 100,000 distinct CDR3 sequences, 4.5% to 7.5% seen once, with more than 5.5% in the top ten. Sample: PBMCs, mostly from graft donor cells, taken 60 days after TCRalphabeta/CD19-depleted stem cell transplant. The origin of the receptors is a female patient aged 2-10 years who had a stem cell transplant for Fanconi anemia, so the T cells may come from the graft donor. Both conserved end residues are part of each CDR3. The D gene is left open where the match is weak. A clone size is listed for some rows: how often the clone was seen (once, few, many), or a class if it is expanded.

>TRBV5-6|.|TRBJ2-5|many
TGTGCCAGCAGCTTGACGGGGGTACAAGAGACCCAGTACTTC
CASSLTGVQETQYF
>TRBV15|.|TRBJ2-4|.
TGTGCCACCAGCAGAGACGGGAGCCTGGGGGATTTAGCCAAAAACATTCAGTACTTC
CATSRDGSLGDLAKNIQYF
>TRBV2|TRBD2|TRBJ2-5|.
TGTGCCAGCAGTGGAGCGGGAGCCCAGTACTTC
CASSGAGAQYF
>TRBV7-2|.|TRBJ2-7|many
TGTGCCAGCAGCTTAGTTCTGGGACCTTGGGGCGAGCAGTACTTC
CASSLVLGPWGEQYF
>TRBV6-1|TRBD1|TRBJ2-5|.
TGTGCCAGCAGTGAGAACCGACAGGGAACAGAGACCCAGTACTTC
CASSENRQGTETQYF
>TRBV20-1|TRBD2|TRBJ2-1|many
TGCAGTTCATTGAGAGCGGGAGTAACCAATGAGCAGTTCTTC
CSSLRAGVTNEQFF
>TRBV20-1|TRBD1|TRBJ1-2|.
TGCAGTGCTAGACAGGGGGCGCATGGCTACACCTTC
CSARQGAHGYTF
>TRBV5-1|.|TRBJ1-1|many
TGCGCCAGCAGCTTGACCCCCCCGAACACTGAAGCTTTCTTT
CASSLTPPNTEAFF
>TRBV6-1|.|TRBJ2-1|.
TGTGCCAGCACAGTCGGTTACAATGAGCAGTTCTTC
CASTVGYNEQFF
>TRBV12-3/TRBV12-4|.|TRBJ1-6|.
TGTGCCAGCAGTTTCGATAGGCGTAATTCACCCCTCCACTTT
CASSFDRRNSPLHF
>TRBV27|TRBD1|TRBJ1-2|few
TGTGCCAGCAGTTTAGGCCAGGGGGCGCGCGGCTACACCTTC
CASSLGQGARGYTF
>TRBV3-1|.|TRBJ1-1|many
TGTGCCAGCAGCCAAGAGTCGCAGGGGAACACTGAAGCTTTCTTT
CASSQESQGNTEAFF
>TRBV20-1|TRBD2|TRBJ2-7|many
TGCAGTGCTAGAGCACTAGCGGGGGGCCCCTACGAGCAGTACTTC
CSARALAGGPYEQYF
>TRBV29-1|TRBD1|TRBJ2-5|many
TGCAGCGTTTTCGGACAGGGGGTCCTCCAAGAGACCCAGTACTTC
CSVFGQGVLQETQYF
>TRBV7-3|.|TRBJ1-2|many
TGTGCCAGCAGCTTAGGGCAGGGTAGTGGCTACACCTTC
CASSLGQGSGYTF
>TRBV29-1|.|TRBJ1-2|many
TGCAGCGTTGGGGGGGGAGCCCGTACGGGCTACACCTTC
CSVGGGARTGYTF
>TRBV2|.|TRBJ2-3|few
TGTGCCAGCAAAAAGGCGGGTTTTAGCGGACCCCCGGATACGCAGTATTTT
CASKKAGFSGPPDTQYF
>TRBV20-1|TRBD1|TRBJ2-2|many
TGCAGTGCTAGACAGGGGGCGAACACCGGGGAGCTGTTTTTT
CSARQGANTGELFF
>TRBV5-1|.|TRBJ2-2|many
TGCGCCAGCCGGGACTTTAACACCGGGGAGCTGTTTTTT
CASRDFNTGELFF
>TRBV11-2|.|TRBJ2-5|few
TGTGCCAGCAGCCCCCCAGGGGTATTTGGAGAGACCCAGTACTTC
CASSPPGVFGETQYF
>TRBV9|TRBD1|TRBJ1-1|few
TGTGCCAGCAGCGTAGATCCGACAGGGTCGGGAGCTTTCTTT
CASSVDPTGSGAFF
>TRBV6-5|.|TRBJ2-2|many
TGTGCCAGCAGTTACCAACCCTCCGTGACCGGGGAGCTGTTTTTT
CASSYQPSVTGELFF
>TRBV6-5|.|TRBJ2-1|many
TGTGCCAGCAGTTACTCGACAGCTTACAATGAGCAGTTCTTC
CASSYSTAYNEQFF
>TRBV5-1|.|TRBJ1-5|.
TGCGCCAGCAGCTTGAACAGCAATCAGCCCCAGCATTTT
CASSLNSNQPQHF
>TRBV12-3/TRBV12-4|TRBD2|TRBJ2-1|many
TGTGCCAGCACCCCCTCACTAGCGGGAGCGAACAATGAGCAGTTCTTC
CASTPSLAGANNEQFF
>TRBV7-2|TRBD1|TRBJ1-1|.
TGTGCCAGCAGCTTATTACTTCCGGGACAGGTTCATTTGAACACTGAAGCTTTCTTT
CASSLLLPGQVHLNTEAFF
>TRBV12-3/TRBV12-4|TRBD1|TRBJ1-1|.
TGTGCCAGCAGCTCACAGGGGGTTTTGACTGAAGCTTTCTTT
CASSSQGVLTEAFF
>TRBV12-3/TRBV12-4|TRBD2|TRBJ2-1|few
TGTGCCTTCAGTTTTATAGCGGGAGAGAGGATCTCCCTTAATGAGCAGTTCTTC
CAFSFIAGERISLNEQFF
>TRBV5-1|.|TRBJ2-1|.
TGCGCCAGCAGCTTGGGAGGCTCCGACCGCAGCTCCTACAATGAGCAGTTCTTC
CASSLGGSDRSSYNEQFF
>TRBV7-9|.|TRBJ1-1|many
TGTGCCAGCAGCTCCGACTTTGACACTGAAGCTTTCTTT
CASSSDFDTEAFF
>TRBV20-1|.|TRBJ1-2|many
TGCAGTGCTAGCAAATCGGACTATGGCTACACCTTC
CSASKSDYGYTF
>TRBV2|.|TRBJ2-2|many
TGTGCCAGCAGTTGGGACCCCTTCGCCGGGGAGCTGTTTTTT
CASSWDPFAGELFF
>TRBV5-5|TRBD1|TRBJ2-1|many
TGTGCCAGCAGCCGGACAGGGGAGGCCTACAATGAGCAGTTCTTC
CASSRTGEAYNEQFF
>TRBV29-1|TRBD2|TRBJ2-4|many
TGCAGCGCAGCGGGAGGGCCTTTGAAAAACATTCAGTACTTC
CSAAGGPLKNIQYF
>TRBV5-1|TRBD2|TRBJ2-5|few
TGCGCCAGCAGCTCCCGACTAGCGGGGGGGCTGATTCAGACCCAGTACTTC
CASSSRLAGGLIQTQYF
>TRBV7-2|.|TRBJ2-5|many
TGTGCCAGCAGCTTTTCTAGCATCTATGGGTTCCAGTACTTC
CASSFSSIYGFQYF
>TRBV20-1|.|TRBJ1-4|many
TGCAGTGCTAGAGAGGGGGGGGCGAACGAAAAACTGTTTTTT
CSAREGGANEKLFF
>TRBV20-1|.|TRBJ1-6|.
TGCAGTGCTAGAGATTCCGGACAGCTTAGGAGCTCCTATAATTCACCCCTCCACTTT
CSARDSGQLRSSYNSPLHF
>TRBV25-1|TRBD2|TRBJ2-1|few
TGTGCCAGCAGTGAATTCGGGACTAGCAACAATGAGCAGTTCTTC
CASSEFGTSNNEQFF
>TRBV28|.|TRBJ2-1|many
TGTGCCAGCAGTTTCGGAGGGGACGGAAGAGACAATGAGCAGTTCTTC
CASSFGGDGRDNEQFF
>TRBV11-2|TRBD1|TRBJ2-1|many
TGTGCCAGCAGCAGTTACAGGGGCCCCTACAATGAGCAGTTCTTC
CASSSYRGPYNEQFF